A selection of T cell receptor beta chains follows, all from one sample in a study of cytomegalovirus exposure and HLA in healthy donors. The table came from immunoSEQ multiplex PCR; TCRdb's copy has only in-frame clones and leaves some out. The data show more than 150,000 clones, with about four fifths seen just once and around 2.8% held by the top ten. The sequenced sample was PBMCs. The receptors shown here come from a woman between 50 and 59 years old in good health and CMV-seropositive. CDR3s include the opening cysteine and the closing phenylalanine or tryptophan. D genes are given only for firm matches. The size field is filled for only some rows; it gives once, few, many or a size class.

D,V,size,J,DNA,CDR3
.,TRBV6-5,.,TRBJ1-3,TGTGCCAGCAGGCCAAACAGGGTTTCTGGAAACACCATATATTTT,CASRPNRVSGNTIYF
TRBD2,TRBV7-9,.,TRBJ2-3,TGTGCCAGCAGACACCTGGGGAGGGGCTCTAGCACAGATACGCAGTATTTT,CASRHLGRGSSTDTQYF
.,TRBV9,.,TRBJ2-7,TGTGCCAGCAGCGTAGGTCAATCCAGGGCCCACGAGCAGTACTTC,CASSVGQSRAHEQYF
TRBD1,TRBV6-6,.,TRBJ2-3,TGTGCCAGCAGTGCCTCTGGACAGGGAGCAGATACGCAGTATTTT,CASSASGQGADTQYF
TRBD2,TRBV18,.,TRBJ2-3,TGTGCCAGCTCACCGGGACTAGCGGGGATCAAGACAGATACGCAGTATTTT,CASSPGLAGIKTDTQYF
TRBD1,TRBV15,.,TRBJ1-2,TGTGCCACCAGCAGGGACAGGGGAAGCAACTATGGCTACACCTTC,CATSRDRGSNYGYTF
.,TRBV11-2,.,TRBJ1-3,TGTGCCAGCAGCTTAGCAGGGGTCGGAAACACCATATATTTT,CASSLAGVGNTIYF
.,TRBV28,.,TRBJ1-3,TGTGCCAGCAGTCCGGTTAAGAGCTCTGGAAACACCATATATTTT,CASSPVKSSGNTIYF
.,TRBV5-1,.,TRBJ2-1,TGCGCCAGCAGCCCAAATACAGGGAGCTCCTACAATGAGCAGTTCTTC,CASSPNTGSSYNEQFF
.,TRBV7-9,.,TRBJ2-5,TGTGCCAGCAGCTTATGGGGGGAGGAGACCCAGTACTTC,CASSLWGEETQYF
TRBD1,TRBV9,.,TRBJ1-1,TGTGCCAGCAGCGGGGGACTTGGACAGGGGGCGTCCGTGGACACTGAAGCTTTCTTT,CASSGGLGQGASVDTEAFF
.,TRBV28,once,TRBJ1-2,TGTGCCAGCAGTTCCTCTCAGGGCCGGTATGGCTACACCTTC,CASSSSQGRYGYTF
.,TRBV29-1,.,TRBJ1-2,TGCAGCGTTGAGGATGGACAGAACTATGGCTACACCTTC,CSVEDGQNYGYTF
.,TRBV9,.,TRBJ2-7,TGTGCCAGCAGCCCCAATCCTGACAACCTCTACGAGCAGTACTTC,CASSPNPDNLYEQYF
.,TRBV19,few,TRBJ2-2,TGTGCCAGTAGTATTGGCACCAACACCGGGGAGCTGTTTTTT,CASSIGTNTGELFF
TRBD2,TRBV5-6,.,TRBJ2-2,TGTGCCAGCAGCTCGTCTAGCGGGGTGGCTCTACACCGGGGAGCTGTTTTT,CASSSSSGVALHRGAVF
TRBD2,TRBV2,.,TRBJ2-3,TGTGCCAGCAGTGAGGCCCTAGCGGGGGGTGGGGATACGCAGTATTTT,CASSEALAGGGDTQYF
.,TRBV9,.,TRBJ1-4,TGTGCCAGCAGCACCCCGGGAGGCAGTGAAAAACTGTTTTTT,CASSTPGGSEKLFF
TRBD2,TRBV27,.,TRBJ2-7,TGTGCCAGCAGTTTAATGCGGGGGGGCAACGAGCAGTACTTC,CASSLMRGGNEQYF
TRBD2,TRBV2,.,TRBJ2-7,TGTGCCAGCAAACCGACTAGCGGGCCCTTTGAGCAGTACTTC,CASKPTSGPFEQYF
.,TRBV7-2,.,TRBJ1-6,TGTGCCAGCAGCTTGAGCTACCCAAGGGGTTCACCCCTCCACTTT,CASSLSYPRGSPLHF
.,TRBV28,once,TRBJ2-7,TGTGCCAGCAGGGTGGACGGACTAAACGAGCAGTACTTC,CASRVDGLNEQYF
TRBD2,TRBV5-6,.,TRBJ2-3,TGTGCCAGCAGCTTGGCTGCGGGGGGGGCAGATACGCAGTATTTT,CASSLAAGGADTQYF
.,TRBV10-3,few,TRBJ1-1,TGTGCCATCAGTGAGCCGACAGAAGTGAACACTGAAGCTTTCTTT,CAISEPTEVNTEAFF